These 31 T cell receptor beta chains were sequenced from one sample in a study of blood T cell repertoires in COVID-19. Libraries were prepared by immunoSEQ multiplex PCR; TCRdb keeps only in-frame clonotypes and omits some of them. Here the sample spans tens of thousands of clones, 75% to 90% being singletons. Sequences were obtained from peripheral blood. Receptors originate from a woman aged 45-65 years with active or convalescent COVID-19.

This chain links TRBV5-4 with TRBJ2-5; 7 positions agree with TRBD2. This CDR3 spans 16 amino acids. Trimming removed 4 bases from V and 2 bases from J; junction bases left unmatched: 11. Germline values: CDR1 SGHNT, CDR2 YYREEE (reference sequence). The CDR3 bases are TGTGCCAGCAGCCCAGGGAGGGGTGGGGTACAAGAGACCCAGTACTTC. As protein: CASSPGRGGVQETQYF.

J is TRBJ2-1 and V is TRBV11-1, with 10 bases identical to TRBD1. Germline trimming cut 6 bases from V and 15 bases from J; bases unmatched to any gene: 8. This CDR3 region has 12 residues. Germline CDR1 SGHAT, CDR2 FQDESV (reference sequence). CDR3 nucleotides: TGTGCCAGCAGTGGACAGGGGGTCAATTTGTTCTTC. This gives the protein CASSGQGVNLFF.

The chain recombines TRBV5-5 with TRBJ2-7; D perhaps matches TRBD1 (5 bases). Per germline, CDR1 SGHKS and CDR2 YYEKEE (reference sequence). The CDR3 contains 15 residues. Trimming left V 0 bases short and J 5 bases short, with 15 bases between. The CDR3 spells CASSLEDTLFDEQYF. CDR3 coding DNA: TGTGCCAGCAGCTTGGAGGACACACTCTTTGACGAGCAGTACTTC. Combining the CDR3 with reference TRBV5-5 and TRBJ2-7 gives the whole variable domain DAGVTQSPTHLIKTRGQQVTLRCSPISGHKSVSWYQQVLGQGPQFIFQYYEKEERGRGNFPDRFSARQFPNYSSELNVNALLLGDSALYLCASSLEDTLFDEQYFGPGTRLTVT.

This clone was observed a single time. This chain joins TRBV6-5 and TRBJ2-7; 7 nucleotides match TRBD2. Germline assignment: CDR1 MNHEY and CDR2 SVGAGI. V gave up 7 bases and J gave up 6 bases; unmatched junction bases: 15. The CDR3 sequence is 15 residues long. As DNA, the CDR3 is TGTGCCAGCATTAGTCAGGGAGGGATCCCCTTCGAGCAGTACTTC. Its protein product is CASISQGGIPFEQYF.

This chain links TRBV12-3 or TRBV12-4 with TRBJ2-7; D is unresolved. CDR3 length: 12 residues. V was cut by 5 bases and J by 7 bases, with 12 bases left in between. For the CDR3, the DNA is TGTGCCAGCAGTCTGACACCGATAGAGCAGTACTTC. It encodes CASSLTPIEQYF.

The rearrangement links TRBV3-1 (or the pseudogene TRBV3-2) to TRBJ2-1; tentative D call: TRBD2 (7 bases). Trimming cost V 3 bases and J 6 bases, with 9 bases left between them. This CDR3 region has 13 residues. The V gene's germline CDR1 is LGHDT and CDR2 YNNKEL (reference sequence). CDR3 coding DNA: TGTGCCAGCAGCCAGGGGGGGGCCAATGAGCAGTTCTTC. Its translation: CASSQGGANEQFF.

V is TRBV19 and J is TRBJ2-1, with D unclear. Germline V gene lookup returns CDR1 LNHDA and CDR2 SQIVND (reference sequence). The CDR3 length is 11 residues. Trimming pared 2 bases from V and 8 bases from J, leaving 4 bases between. Written as DNA, the CDR3 is TGTGCCAGTAGTATACGGTATGAGCAGTTCTTC. As protein: CASSIRYEQFF.

The CDR3 loop is CASSYDRLSGNTIYF. CDR3 DNA sequence: TGTGCCAGCAGTTACGACAGACTTTCTGGAAACACCATATATTTT. J is TRBJ1-3 and V is TRBV6-6, with D possibly TRBD1 on 5 matching bases. CDR1 is MNHNY and CDR2 is SVGAGI in the germline V gene (reference sequence). With 2 bases removed from V and 1 base from J, the gap between germline ends came to 9 bases. The CDR3 loop spans 15 amino acids.

The chain recombines TRBV5-1 with TRBJ2-2; TRBD1 matches 7 bases. In germline, CDR1 is SGHRS, CDR2 YFSETQ. The CDR3 has 15 residues. V gave up 4 bases and J gave up 1 base; unmatched junction bases: 4. This chain's CDR3 is CASSADRRNTGELFF. CDR3 bases: TGCGCCAGCAGCGCGGACAGGAGGAACACCGGGGAGCTGTTTTTT.

The chain employs TRBV19 and TRBJ2-1, with 8 bases lining up with TRBD2. This CDR3 has 12 amino acids. CDR1 is LNHDA and CDR2 is SQIVND in the germline V gene (reference sequence). Trimming cost V 9 bases and J 4 bases; bases outside gene matches: 2. As DNA, the CDR3 is TGTGCCAGCCGGGGGGGTTACAATGAGCAGTTCTTC. Its translation: CASRGGYNEQFF.

The chain is built from TRBV18 and TRBJ1-1; D may be TRBD1 (6 bases). Germline V gene data show CDR1 as KGHSH and CDR2 as LQKENI. Trimming took 2 bases from V and 5 from J, leaving 15 bases between them. There are 15 residues in the CDR3. CDR3 in DNA: TGTGCCAGCTCACCAACGGGGGGCGTGTTGACTGAAGCTTTCTTT. It is translated as CASSPTGGVLTEAFF. Full variable domain (rest looked up from reference TRBV18 and TRBJ1-1): NAGVMQNPRHLVRRRGQEARLRCSPMKGHSHVYWYRQLPEEGLKFMVYLQKENIIDESGMPKERFSAEFPKEGPSILRIQQVVRGDSAAYFCASSPTGGVLTEAFFGQGTRLTVV.

The chain links TRBV6-5 to TRBJ2-2; tentatively, D is TRBD1 (6 bases). The CDR3 runs to 14 residues. Trimming shortened V by 6 bases and J by 3 bases, and 11 bases separated the two germline ends. Germline V gene sequence: CDR1 MNHEY, CDR2 SVGAGI. As DNA, the CDR3 is TGTGCCAGCAGCCAGACAGGCTACACCGGGGAGCTGTTTTTT. Its translation: CASSQTGYTGELFF.

This clone was seen a single time. The gene calls are TRBV28 and TRBJ1-4; D gene ambiguous. CDR1 and CDR2 (germline): MDHEN, SYDVKM. The CDR3 sequence is 16 residues long. The germline V and J ends were trimmed by 6 bases and 2 bases, with 16 bases remaining between them. For the CDR3, the DNA is TGTGCCAGCAGACTACCCGGTTGGCAGACTAATGAAAAACTGTTTTTT. This codes for CASRLPGWQTNEKLFF.

This chain links TRBV9 with TRBJ2-2; perhaps TRBD2 as D (6 bases). The CDR3 is made up of 14 amino acids. Germline V CDR1 and CDR2: SGDLS, YYNGEE. Deletions cut 2 bases from V and 6 bases from J, with 11 bases between. CDR3 nucleotides: TGTGCCAGCAGCGTTGCGGGGCGAGCCGGGGAGCTGTTTTTT. Amino acid sequence: CASSVAGRAGELFF.

The J gene is TRBJ1-5, the V gene TRBV7-8; no firm D call. V was clipped by 6 bases and J by 6 bases, with 15 bases between them. This CDR3 is 14 amino acids long. The germline CDR1 and CDR2 sequences are SGHVS and FQNEAQ. For the CDR3, the DNA is TGTGCCAGCAGGGCGTCATCTCGGGGTCAGCCCCAGCATTTT. As protein: CASRASSRGQPQHF.

The genes are TRBV3-1 (or the pseudogene TRBV3-2) and TRBJ2-3; 9 bases align to TRBD2. The CDR3 runs to 14 residues. CDR1 and CDR2 (germline): LGHDT, YNNKEL (reference sequence). The trim removed 2 bases at V and 7 bases at J, leaving 4 bases unmatched. The CDR3 region is CASSQILAGYTQYF. The CDR3 coding sequence is TGTGCCAGCAGCCAAATCCTAGCGGGATATACGCAGTATTTT.

This chain links TRBV9 with TRBJ2-1; 13 bases agree with TRBD2. This CDR3 region has 15 residues. Unmatched junction bases numbered 3, after V lost 5 bases and J lost 4 bases. Germline-derived CDR1 and CDR2 are SGDLS and YYNGEE. DNA of the CDR3: TGTGCCAGCAGTGCGACTAGCGGGGGGTACAATGAGCAGTTCTTC. Translation gives CASSATSGGYNEQFF.

This chain joins TRBV19 and TRBJ1-2; D call uncertain. V was cut by 7 bases and J by 2 bases, with 14 bases left in between. Per germline, CDR1 LNHDA and CDR2 SQIVND (reference sequence). The CDR3 runs 14 residues. This chain's CDR3 is CASTPRVGNYGYTF. The DNA of the CDR3 is TGTGCCAGTACCCCGAGGGTGGGAAACTATGGCTACACCTTC.

This chain connects TRBV10-3 to TRBJ2-2, with a weak D call TRBD2 (5 bases). Germline values: CDR1 ENHRY, CDR2 SYGVKD. V was trimmed by 0 bases and J by 0 bases, leaving 14 bases between them. CDR3 size: 18 residues. CDR3 coding DNA: TGTGCCATCAGTGAGTCGGTCGGGGAGAAAACGAACACCGGGGAGCTGTTTTTT. Protein sequence: CAISESVGEKTNTGELFF.

The chain recombines TRBV4-1 with TRBJ1-5; no definite D call. The germline V gene encodes CDR1 MGHRA and CDR2 YSYEKL. Trimming left V 4 bases short and J 2 bases short, with 9 bases between. CDR3 size: 14 residues. The chain's CDR3 is CASSPNMGNQPQHF. The CDR3, as DNA: TGCGCCAGCAGCCCGAACATGGGCAATCAGCCCCAGCATTTT.

This chain joins TRBV9 and TRBJ2-7; 16 bases match TRBD2. The length of the CDR3 is 17 residues. Germline CDR1 and CDR2: SGDLS and YYNGEE. The V segment lost 4 bases and the J segment 5 bases; nucleotides outside the gene matches: 9. CDR3 residues: CASSPGTSGGAGNEQYF. The DNA of the CDR3 is TGTGCCAGCAGCCCTGGGACTAGCGGGGGGGCGGGCAACGAGCAGTACTTC.

The rearrangement links TRBV7-2 to TRBJ2-1; a weak D match, TRBD1 (6 bases). Germline loops: CDR1 SGHTA, CDR2 FQGNSA. The length of the CDR3 is 15 residues. Between the trimmed V and J ends, which lost 2 bases and 4 bases, there was a span of 12 bases. This chain's CDR3 is CASSLRTAEYNEQFF. For the CDR3, the DNA is TGTGCCAGCAGCTTAAGGACAGCTGAATACAATGAGCAGTTCTTC.

The chain is built from TRBV12-3 or TRBV12-4 and TRBJ1-2, with no clear D. The CDR3 covers 12 residues. Trimming shortened V by 3 bases and J by 13 bases, and 15 bases separated the two germline ends. DNA of the CDR3: TGTGCCAGCAGTTTTGTAGGAACAGCGGGCACCTTC. Its protein product is CASSFVGTAGTF.

V gene TRBV6-5 combines with J gene TRBJ2-2; the D gene is possibly TRBD1 (5 bases). This CDR3 spans 14 amino acids. Trimming took 10 bases from V and 4 from J, leaving 16 bases between them. Germline CDR1 MNHEY, CDR2 SVGAGI. CDR3 loop: CATRWQGGTGELFF. The DNA for the CDR3 is TGTGCCACTCGTTGGCAGGGCGGCACCGGGGAGCTGTTTTTT.

J is TRBJ1-1 and V is TRBV10-3; unclear D gene. Germline V gene lookup returns CDR1 ENHRY and CDR2 SYGVKD. The length of the CDR3 is 11 residues. The V and J ends lost 10 bases and 1 base respectively, with 7 bases between them. The CDR3 spells CASGTNTEAFF. CDR3 DNA: TGTGCCAGCGGTACGAACACTGAAGCTTTCTTT.

This clone occurred once. The chain is built from TRBV4-3 and TRBJ2-7; 9 nucleotides align to TRBD1. The CDR3 is made up of 16 amino acids. After removal of 0 bases from V and 5 bases from J, the junction contained 8 bases not matched to a gene. Germline V gives CDR1 LGHNA, CDR2 YSLEER. Written as DNA, the CDR3 is TGCGCCAGCAGCCAAGAGGAAACAGGGGGCGCGGACGAGCAGTACTTC. It encodes CASSQEETGGADEQYF.

This chain uses TRBV30 with TRBJ1-3; D gene uncertain. Germline V CDR1 and CDR2: GTSNPN, SVGIG (reference sequence). The CDR3 contains 12 residues. The germline V and J ends were trimmed by 4 bases and 6 bases, with 10 bases remaining between them. The CDR3: CAWMGSKNTIYF. Here the CDR3 DNA reads TGTGCCTGGATGGGCAGTAAAAACACCATATATTTT.

The chain recombines TRBV5-5 with TRBJ1-1; D unclear. The CDR3 consists of 13 residues. The V and J ends lost 6 bases and 0 bases respectively, with 9 bases between them. CDR1 SGHKS and CDR2 YYEKEE come from the germline V gene (reference sequence). The CDR3 DNA reads TGTGCCAGCACCTTAACAATGAACACTGAAGCTTTCTTT. Translation gives CASTLTMNTEAFF.

In its sample, this clone was seen a few times. The chain combines TRBV7-2 with TRBJ1-5, with 8 bases aligning to TRBD1. The CDR3 covers 15 residues. With 0 bases clipped from V and 6 bases from J, the junction kept 4 bases outside the gene matches. CDR1 and CDR2 from the germline V gene are SGHTA and FQGNSA. The CDR3 DNA reads as TGTGCCAGCAGCTTAGCCGGGACAGGTAGTCAGCCCCAGCATTTT. It translates to CASSLAGTGSQPQHF. The variable domain in full, completed from reference TRBV7-2 and TRBJ1-5, reads GAGVSQSPSNKVTEKGKDVELRCDPISGHTALYWYRQSLGQGLEFLIYFQGNSAPDKSGLPSDRFSAERTGGSVSTLTIQRTQQEDSAVYLCASSLAGTGSQPQHFGDGTRLSIL.

The CDR3 DNA reads TGTGCCAGCAGCTTTCCCAGGGTGGACACTGAAGCTTTCTTT. Protein: CASSFPRVDTEAFF. This sequence joins TRBV11-2 and TRBJ1-1; tentative D call: TRBD1 (5 bases). The germline V and J ends were trimmed by 3 bases and 3 bases, with 11 bases remaining between them. Germline V gene lookup returns CDR1 SGHAT and CDR2 FQNNGV. This CDR3 contains 14 residues. Full variable domain (missing parts from reference TRBV11-2 and TRBJ1-1): EAGVAQSPRYKIIEKRQSVAFWCNPISGHATLYWYQQILGQGPKLLIQFQNNGVVDDSQLPKDRFSAERLKGVDSTLKIQPAKLEDSAVYLCASSFPRVDTEAFFGQGTRLTVV.

The chain combines TRBV7-7 with TRBJ2-5, with 7 bases that match TRBD2. The junction had 8 bases not matched to a gene; V was cut back by 2 bases and J by 2 bases. CDR1 and CDR2 from the germline V gene are SSHAT and FNYEAQ (reference sequence). There are 16 residues in the CDR3. The CDR3 DNA reads as TGTGCCAGCAGCTTATCGAGCGGGGCACTTCAAGAGACCCAGTACTTC. Its protein is CASSLSSGALQETQYF.